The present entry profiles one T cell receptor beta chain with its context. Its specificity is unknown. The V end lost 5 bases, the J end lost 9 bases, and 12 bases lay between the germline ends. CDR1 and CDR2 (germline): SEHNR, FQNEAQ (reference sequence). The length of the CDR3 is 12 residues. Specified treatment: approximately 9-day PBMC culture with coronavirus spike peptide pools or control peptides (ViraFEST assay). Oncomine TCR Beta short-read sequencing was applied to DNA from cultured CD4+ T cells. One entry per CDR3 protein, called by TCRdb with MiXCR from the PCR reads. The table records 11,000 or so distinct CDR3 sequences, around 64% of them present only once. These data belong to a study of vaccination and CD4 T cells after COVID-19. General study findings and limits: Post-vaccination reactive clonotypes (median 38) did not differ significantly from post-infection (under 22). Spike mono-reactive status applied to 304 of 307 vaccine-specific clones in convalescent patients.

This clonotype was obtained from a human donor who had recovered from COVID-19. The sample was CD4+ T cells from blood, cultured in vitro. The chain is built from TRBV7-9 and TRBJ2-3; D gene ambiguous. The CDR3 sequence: CASSANSETQYF. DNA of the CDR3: TGTGCCAGCAGCGCTAATAGTGAGACGCAGTATTTT.